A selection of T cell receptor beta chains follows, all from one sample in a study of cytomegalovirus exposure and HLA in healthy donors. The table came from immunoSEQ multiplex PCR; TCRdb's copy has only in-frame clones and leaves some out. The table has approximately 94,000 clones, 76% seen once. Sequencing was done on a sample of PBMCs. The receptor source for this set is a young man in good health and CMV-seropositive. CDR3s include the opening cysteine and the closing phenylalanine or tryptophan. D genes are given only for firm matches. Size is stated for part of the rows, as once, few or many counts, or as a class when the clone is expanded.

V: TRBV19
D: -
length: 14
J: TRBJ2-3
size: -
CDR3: CASSIDRSTDTQYF
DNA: TGTGCCAGTAGTATTGACAGAAGCACAGATACGCAGTATTTT

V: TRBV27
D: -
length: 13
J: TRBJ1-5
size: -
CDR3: CASSLPEDQPQHF
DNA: TGTGCCAGCAGTTTACCAGAAGATCAGCCCCAGCATTTT

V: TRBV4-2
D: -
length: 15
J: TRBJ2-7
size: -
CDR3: CASSQKDNGGYEQYF
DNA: TGTGCCAGCAGCCAGAAAGACAACGGAGGGTACGAGCAGTACTTC

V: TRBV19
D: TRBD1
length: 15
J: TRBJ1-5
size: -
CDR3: CASSRGTGENQPQHF
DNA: TGTGCCAGTAGTCGCGGGACAGGGGAGAATCAGCCCCAGCATTTT

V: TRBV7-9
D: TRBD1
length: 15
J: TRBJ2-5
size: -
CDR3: CSSSHRDRGRETQYF
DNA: TGTTCCAGCAGCCACCGGGACAGGGGTCGGGAGACCCAGTACTTC

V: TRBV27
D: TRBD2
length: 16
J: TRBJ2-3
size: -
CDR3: CASSSGLAGGHDTQYF
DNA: TGTGCCAGCAGTTCCGGACTAGCGGGGGGGCACGATACGCAGTATTTT

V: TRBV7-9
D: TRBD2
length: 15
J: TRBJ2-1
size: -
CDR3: CASSLRREGAPEQFF
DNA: TGTGCCAGCAGCTTAAGGCGGGAGGGGGCGCCTGAGCAGTTCTTC

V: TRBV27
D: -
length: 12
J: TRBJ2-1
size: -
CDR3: CASSARVNEQFF
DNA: TGTGCCAGCAGTGCCAGGGTTAATGAGCAGTTCTTC

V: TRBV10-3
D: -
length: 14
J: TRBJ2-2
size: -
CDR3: CAISESQGPGELFF
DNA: TGTGCCATCAGTGAGTCACAGGGACCCGGGGAGCTGTTTTTT

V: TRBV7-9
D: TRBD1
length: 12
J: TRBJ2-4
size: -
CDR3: CASSSTWTGYHF
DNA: TGTGCCAGCAGCTCCACCTGGACAGGGTATCACTTC

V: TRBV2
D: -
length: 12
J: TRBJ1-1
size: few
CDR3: CASSEGGNEAFF
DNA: TGTGCCAGCAGTGAGGGCGGGAATGAAGCTTTCTTT

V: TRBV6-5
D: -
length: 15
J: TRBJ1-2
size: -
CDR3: CASSYSSGGGDGYTF
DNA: TGTGCCAGCAGTTACTCGAGCGGGGGCGGAGATGGCTACACCTTC

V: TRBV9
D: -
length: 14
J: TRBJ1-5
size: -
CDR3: CASSGGGGHQPQHF
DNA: TGTGCCAGCAGCGGGGGTGGGGGCCATCAGCCCCAGCATTTT

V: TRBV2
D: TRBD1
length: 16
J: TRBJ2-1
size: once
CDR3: CASSDNRGRRDNEQFF
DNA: TGTGCCAGCAGTGACAACAGGGGGCGCAGGGACAATGAGCAGTTCTTC

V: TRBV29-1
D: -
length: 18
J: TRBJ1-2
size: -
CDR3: CSVEGQGITWGANYGYTF
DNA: TGCAGCGTTGAGGGGCAGGGGATTACTTGGGGAGCTAACTATGGCTACACCTTC

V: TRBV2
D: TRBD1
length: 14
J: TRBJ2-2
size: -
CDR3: CASSEARGTGELFF
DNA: TGTGCCAGCAGTGAGGCCAGGGGGACCGGGGAGCTGTTTTTT

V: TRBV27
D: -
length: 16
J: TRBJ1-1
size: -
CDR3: CASSSQAGQYLPEAFF
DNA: TGTGCCAGCAGTTCTCAAGCAGGGCAGTACTTACCTGAAGCTTTCTTT

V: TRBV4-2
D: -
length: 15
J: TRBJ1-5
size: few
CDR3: CASSPGLNSNQPQHF
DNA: TGTGCCAGCAGCCCCGGACTGAATAGCAATCAGCCCCAGCATTTT

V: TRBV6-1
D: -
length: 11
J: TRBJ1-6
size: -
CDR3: CASRTLTPLHF
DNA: TGTGCCAGCAGGACACTTACACCCCTCCACTTT

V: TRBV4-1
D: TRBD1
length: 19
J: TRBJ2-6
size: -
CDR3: CASSLSSGTGYSGANVLTF
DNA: TGCGCCAGCAGCCTCTCCTCCGGGACAGGGTACTCTGGGGCCAACGTCCTGACTTTC

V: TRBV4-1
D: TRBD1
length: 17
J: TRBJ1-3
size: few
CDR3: CASSQGRHRGRGNTIYF
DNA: TGCGCCAGCAGCCAAGGTCGACACAGGGGTAGAGGAAACACCATATATTTT

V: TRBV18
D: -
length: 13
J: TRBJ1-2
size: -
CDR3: CASSPDSRGGYTF
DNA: TGTGCCAGCTCACCAGACAGCAGAGGAGGCTACACCTTC

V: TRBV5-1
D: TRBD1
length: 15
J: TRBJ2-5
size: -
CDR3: CASSSRQGAGETQYF
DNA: TGCGCCAGCAGCTCCCGACAGGGGGCCGGAGAGACCCAGTACTTC

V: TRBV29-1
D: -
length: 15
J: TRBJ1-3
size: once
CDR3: CSVEPPDKSGNTIYF
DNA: TGCAGCGTTGAACCGCCCGACAAGTCTGGAAACACCATATATTTT

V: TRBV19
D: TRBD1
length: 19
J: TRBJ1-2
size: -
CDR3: CASSTYAGTGISNVYGYTF
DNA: TGTGCCAGTAGTACCTACGCCGGGACAGGGATTTCAAACGTCTATGGCTACACCTTC

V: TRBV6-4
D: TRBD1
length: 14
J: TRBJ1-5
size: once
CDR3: CASSEDRENQPQHF
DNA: TGTGCCAGCAGTGAAGACAGGGAAAATCAGCCCCAGCATTTT

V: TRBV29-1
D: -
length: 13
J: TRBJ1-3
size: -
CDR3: CSVEEGGGNTIYF
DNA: TGCAGCGTCGAAGAGGGGGGTGGAAACACCATATATTTT

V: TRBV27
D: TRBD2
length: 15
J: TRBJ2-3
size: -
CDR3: CASSLSGRAWDTQYF
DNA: TGTGCCAGCAGTTTATCCGGGAGGGCCTGGGATACGCAGTATTTT

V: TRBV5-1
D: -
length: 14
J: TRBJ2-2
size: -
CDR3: CASGFYRAAGELFF
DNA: TGCGCCAGCGGCTTTTACAGGGCCGCCGGGGAGCTGTTTTTT

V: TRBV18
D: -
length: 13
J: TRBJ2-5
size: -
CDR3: CASSPEGRETQYF
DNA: TGTGCCAGCTCACCGGAGGGTCGAGAGACCCAGTACTTC

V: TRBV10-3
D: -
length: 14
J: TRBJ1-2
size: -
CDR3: CAITDGDRVDGYTF
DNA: TGTGCCATCACTGACGGGGATAGGGTTGACGGCTACACCTTC

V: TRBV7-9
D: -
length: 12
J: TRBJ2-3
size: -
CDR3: CASSLYLDTQYF
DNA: TGTGCCAGCAGCCTTTACTTGGATACGCAGTATTTT

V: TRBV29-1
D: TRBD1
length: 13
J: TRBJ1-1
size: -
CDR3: CSAKQGLGTEAFF
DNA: TGCAGCGCCAAACAGGGGTTGGGCACTGAAGCTTTCTTT

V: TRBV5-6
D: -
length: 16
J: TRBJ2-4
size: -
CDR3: CASRPGLTLAKNIQYF
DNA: TGTGCCAGCAGGCCGGGACTTACTTTAGCCAAAAACATTCAGTACTTC

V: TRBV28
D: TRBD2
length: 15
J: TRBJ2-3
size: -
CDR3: CASSHPAGGTDTQYF
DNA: TGTGCCAGCAGCCATCCAGCGGGAGGGACAGATACGCAGTATTTT

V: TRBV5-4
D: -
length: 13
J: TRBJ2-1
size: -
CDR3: CASHRDTNNEQFF
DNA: TGTGCCAGTCACCGGGACACCAACAATGAGCAGTTCTTC

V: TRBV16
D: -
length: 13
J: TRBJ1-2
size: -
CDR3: CASSRDRSYGYTF
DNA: TGTGCCAGCAGCCGAGACAGATCGTATGGCTACACCTTC

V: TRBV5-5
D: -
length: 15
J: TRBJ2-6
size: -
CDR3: CASTSQIAGANVLTF
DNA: TGTGCCAGCACCTCCCAAATAGCTGGGGCCAACGTCCTGACTTTC

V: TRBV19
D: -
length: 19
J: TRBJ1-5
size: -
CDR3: CASSITGRGGILNNQPQHF
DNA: TGTGCCAGTAGTATTACGGGACGCGGAGGGATATTGAACAATCAGCCCCAGCATTTT

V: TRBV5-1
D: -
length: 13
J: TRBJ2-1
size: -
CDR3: CASSRSSYNEQFF
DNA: TGCGCCAGCAGCCGGAGCTCCTACAATGAGCAGTTCTTC

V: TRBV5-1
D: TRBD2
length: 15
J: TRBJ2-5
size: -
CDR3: CASSLALAGGETQYF
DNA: TGCGCCAGCAGCCTGGCTCTAGCGGGCGGAGAGACCCAGTACTTC

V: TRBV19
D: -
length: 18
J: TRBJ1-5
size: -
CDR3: CASSMTGRSGAVNQPQHF
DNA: TGTGCCAGTAGTATGACAGGTAGGTCCGGCGCGGTCAATCAGCCCCAGCATTTT

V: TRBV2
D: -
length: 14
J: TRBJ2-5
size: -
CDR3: CASMAGQLQETQYF
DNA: TGTGCCAGCATGGCTGGACAGCTGCAAGAGACCCAGTACTTC

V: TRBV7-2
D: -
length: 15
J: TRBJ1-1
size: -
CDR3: CASSLLGSSNTEAFF
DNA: TGTGCCAGCAGCTTACTGGGCAGTTCAAACACTGAAGCTTTCTTT

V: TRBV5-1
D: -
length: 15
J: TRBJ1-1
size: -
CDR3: CASSLYNQGNTEAFF
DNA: TGCGCCAGCAGCTTGTACAATCAGGGCAACACTGAAGCTTTCTTT